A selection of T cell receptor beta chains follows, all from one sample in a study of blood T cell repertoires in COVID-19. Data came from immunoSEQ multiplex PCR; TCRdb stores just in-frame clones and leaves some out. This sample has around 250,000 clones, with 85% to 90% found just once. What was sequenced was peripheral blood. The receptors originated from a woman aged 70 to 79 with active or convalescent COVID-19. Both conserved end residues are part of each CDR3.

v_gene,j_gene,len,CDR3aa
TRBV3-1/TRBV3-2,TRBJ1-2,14,CASSHASEAHGYTF
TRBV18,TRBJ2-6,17,CASSPPILGAGANVLTF
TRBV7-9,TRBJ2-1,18,CASSSFSGQGGSYNEQFF
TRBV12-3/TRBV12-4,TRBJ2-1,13,CASSLDSRSEQFF
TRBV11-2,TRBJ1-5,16,CASSLGTGVSNQPQHF
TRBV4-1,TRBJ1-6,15,CASSLGQGRNSPLHF
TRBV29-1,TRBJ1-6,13,CSVTTGGESPLHF
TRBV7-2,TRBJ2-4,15,CASSPRLLAKNIQYF
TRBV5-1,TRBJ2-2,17,CASSSNTRGVGTGELFF
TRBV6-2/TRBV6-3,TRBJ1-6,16,CASSYSDRISNSPLHF
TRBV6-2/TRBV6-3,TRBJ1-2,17,CASSFPTSSTPPYGYTF
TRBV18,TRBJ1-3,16,CASSPQEPRTRNTIYF
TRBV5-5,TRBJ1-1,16,CASSFTRQGLNTEAFF
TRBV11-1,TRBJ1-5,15,CASSTGIGFDQPQHF
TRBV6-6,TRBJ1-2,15,CASSPGGENNYGYTF
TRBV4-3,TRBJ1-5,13,CASSQDRVQPQHF
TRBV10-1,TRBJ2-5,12,CASSESAGTQYF
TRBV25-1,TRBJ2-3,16,CASSPSSGGITDTQYF
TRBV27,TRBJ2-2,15,CASSLIGGRAGELFF
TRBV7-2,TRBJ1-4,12,CASSSMDKRLFF
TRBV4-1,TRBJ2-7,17,CASSQDPSPGGGYEQYF
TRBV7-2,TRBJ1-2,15,CASSPRAGDVYGYTF
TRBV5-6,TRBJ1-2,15,CASSLVTGAGYGYTF
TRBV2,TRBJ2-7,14,CASSYSGGQGEQYF
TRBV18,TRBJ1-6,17,CASSPQAQGQYNSPLHF
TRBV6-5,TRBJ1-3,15,CASRTGTGAGNTIYF